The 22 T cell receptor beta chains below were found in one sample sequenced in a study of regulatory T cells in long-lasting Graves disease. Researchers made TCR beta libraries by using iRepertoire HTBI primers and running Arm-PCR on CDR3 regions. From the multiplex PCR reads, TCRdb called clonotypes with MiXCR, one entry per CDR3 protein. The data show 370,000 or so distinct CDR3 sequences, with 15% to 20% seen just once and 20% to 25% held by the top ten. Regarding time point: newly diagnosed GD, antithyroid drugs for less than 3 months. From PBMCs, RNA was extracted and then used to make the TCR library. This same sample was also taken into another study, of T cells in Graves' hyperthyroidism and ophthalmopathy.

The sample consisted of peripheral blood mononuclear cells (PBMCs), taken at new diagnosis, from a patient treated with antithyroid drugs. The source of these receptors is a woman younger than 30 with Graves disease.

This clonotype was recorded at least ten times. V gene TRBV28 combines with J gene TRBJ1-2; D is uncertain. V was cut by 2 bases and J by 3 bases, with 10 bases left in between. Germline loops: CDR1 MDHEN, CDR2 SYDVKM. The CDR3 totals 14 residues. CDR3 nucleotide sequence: TGTGCCAGCAGTTTACGGACGGTTTACTATGGCTACACCTTC. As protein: CASSLRTVYYGYTF.

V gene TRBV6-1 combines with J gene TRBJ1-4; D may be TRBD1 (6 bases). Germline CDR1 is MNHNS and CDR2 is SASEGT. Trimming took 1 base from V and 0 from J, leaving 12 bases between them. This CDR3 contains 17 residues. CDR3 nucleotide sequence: TGTGCCAGCAGTGAAGGAGGGACACAGGCAACTAATGAAAAACTGTTTTTT. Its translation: CASSEGGTQATNEKLFF.

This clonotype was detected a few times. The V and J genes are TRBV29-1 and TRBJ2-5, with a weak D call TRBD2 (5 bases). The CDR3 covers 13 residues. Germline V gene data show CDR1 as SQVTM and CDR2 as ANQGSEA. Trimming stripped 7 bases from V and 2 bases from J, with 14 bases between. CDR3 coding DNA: TGCAGCGGTGGAGGCGGGCAGCAAGAGACCCAGTACTTC. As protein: CSGGGGQQETQYF.

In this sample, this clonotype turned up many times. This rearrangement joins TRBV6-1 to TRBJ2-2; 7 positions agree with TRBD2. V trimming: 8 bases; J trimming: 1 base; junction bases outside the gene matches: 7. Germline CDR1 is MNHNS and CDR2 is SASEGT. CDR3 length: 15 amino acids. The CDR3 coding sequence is TGTGCCAGCGGGGAGGGGACTGAGAACACCGGGGAGCTGTTTTTT. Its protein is CASGEGTENTGELFF.

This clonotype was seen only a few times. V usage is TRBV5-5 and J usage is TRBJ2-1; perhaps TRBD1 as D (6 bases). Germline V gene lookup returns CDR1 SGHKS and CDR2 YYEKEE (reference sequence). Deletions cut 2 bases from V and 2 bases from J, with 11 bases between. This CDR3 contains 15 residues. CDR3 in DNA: TGTGCCAGCAGCTTAACAGGGTCCCCCTACAATGAGCAGTTCTTC. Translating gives CASSLTGSPYNEQFF.

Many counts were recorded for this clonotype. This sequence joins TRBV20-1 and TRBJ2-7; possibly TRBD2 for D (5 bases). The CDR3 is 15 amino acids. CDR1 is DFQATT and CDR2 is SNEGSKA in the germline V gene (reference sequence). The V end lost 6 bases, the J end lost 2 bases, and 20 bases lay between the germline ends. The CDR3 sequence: CSAPLGPSGTYEQYF. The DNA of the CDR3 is TGCAGTGCCCCTCTCGGACCGAGCGGCACCTACGAGCAGTACTTC.

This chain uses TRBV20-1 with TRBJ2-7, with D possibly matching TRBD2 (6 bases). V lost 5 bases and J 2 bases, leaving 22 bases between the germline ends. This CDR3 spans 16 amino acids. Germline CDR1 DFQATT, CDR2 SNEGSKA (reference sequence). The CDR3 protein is CSARPLRERRAYEQYF. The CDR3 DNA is TGCAGTGCTCGTCCACTACGGGAGCGGAGGGCCTACGAGCAGTACTTC.

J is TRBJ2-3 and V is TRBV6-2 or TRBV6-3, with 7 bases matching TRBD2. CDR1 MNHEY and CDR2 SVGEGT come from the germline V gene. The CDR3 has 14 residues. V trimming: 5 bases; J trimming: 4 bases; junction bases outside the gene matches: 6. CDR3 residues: CASSTGTNSDTQYF. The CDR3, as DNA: TGTGCCAGCAGTACGGGGACTAATTCAGATACGCAGTATTTT.

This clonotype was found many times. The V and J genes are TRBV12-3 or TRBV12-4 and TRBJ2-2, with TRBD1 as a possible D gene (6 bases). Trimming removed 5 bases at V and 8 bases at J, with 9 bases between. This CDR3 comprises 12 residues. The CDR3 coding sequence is TGTGCCAGCAGTATACAGGGTGGGGAGCTGTTTTTT. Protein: CASSIQGGELFF.

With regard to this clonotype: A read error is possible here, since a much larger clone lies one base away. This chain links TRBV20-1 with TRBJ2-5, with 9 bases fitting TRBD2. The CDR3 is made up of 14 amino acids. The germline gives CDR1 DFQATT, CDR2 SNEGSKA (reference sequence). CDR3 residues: CSARVSGGKETEYF. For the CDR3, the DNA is TGCAGTGCTAGAGTTAGCGGGGGAAAAGAGACCGAGTACTTC.

DNA of the CDR3: TGTGCCAGCTCACCCGGCCACGACGGTCAGCCCCAGCATTTT. It is translated as CASSPGHDGQPQHF. The chain employs TRBV18 and TRBJ1-5; D is unresolved. V lost 3 bases and J lost 6, with 12 bases in between. The length of the CDR3 is 14 residues. Germline CDR1 is KGHSH and CDR2 is LQKENI.

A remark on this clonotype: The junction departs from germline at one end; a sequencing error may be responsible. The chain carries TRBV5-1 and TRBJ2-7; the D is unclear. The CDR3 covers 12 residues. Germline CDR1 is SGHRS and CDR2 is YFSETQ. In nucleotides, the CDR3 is TGCGCCAGCAGCCCCCTTGGATACGCGCAGTACTTC. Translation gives CASSPLGYAQYF.

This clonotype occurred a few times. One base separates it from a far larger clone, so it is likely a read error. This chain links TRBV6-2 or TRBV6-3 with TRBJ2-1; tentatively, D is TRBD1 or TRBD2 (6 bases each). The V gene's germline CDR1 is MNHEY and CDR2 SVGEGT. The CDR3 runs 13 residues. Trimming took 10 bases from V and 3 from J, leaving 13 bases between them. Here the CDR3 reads CANDGGRYNEQFF. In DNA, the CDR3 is TGTGCCAACGACGGGGGCCGCTACAATGAGCAGTTCTTC.

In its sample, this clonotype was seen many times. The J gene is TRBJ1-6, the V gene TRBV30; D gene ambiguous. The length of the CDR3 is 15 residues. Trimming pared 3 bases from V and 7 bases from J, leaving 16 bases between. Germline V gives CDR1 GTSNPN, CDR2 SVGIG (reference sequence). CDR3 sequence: CAWSPSTPGNSPLHF. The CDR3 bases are TGTGCCTGGAGCCCCTCGACCCCGGGCAATTCACCCCTCCACTTT.

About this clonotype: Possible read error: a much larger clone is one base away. The CDR3 spells CASRSGEVVKTEAFF. The CDR3 coding sequence is TGTGCCAGCAGATCGGGAGAGGTCGTAAAGACTGAAGCTTTCTTT. The chain recombines TRBV6-1 with TRBJ1-1; D unclear. Trimming took 6 bases from V and 5 from J, leaving 19 bases between them. The CDR3 runs 15 residues. Germline loops: CDR1 MNHNS, CDR2 SASEGT.

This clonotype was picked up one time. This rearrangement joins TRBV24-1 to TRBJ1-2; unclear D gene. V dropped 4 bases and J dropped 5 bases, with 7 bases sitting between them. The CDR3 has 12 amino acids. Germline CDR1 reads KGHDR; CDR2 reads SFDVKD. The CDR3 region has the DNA TGTGCCACCAGTGAATCAGAGTATGGCTACACCTTC. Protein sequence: CATSESEYGYTF.

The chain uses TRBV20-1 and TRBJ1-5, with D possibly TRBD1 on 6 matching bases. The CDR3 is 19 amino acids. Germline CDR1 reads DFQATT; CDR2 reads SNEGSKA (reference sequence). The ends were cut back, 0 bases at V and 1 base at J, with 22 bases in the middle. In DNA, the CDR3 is TGCAGTGCTAGAGATTCAGAGTTGTGGCAGGGGCTAAGCAATCAGCCCCAGCATTTT. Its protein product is CSARDSELWQGLSNQPQHF.

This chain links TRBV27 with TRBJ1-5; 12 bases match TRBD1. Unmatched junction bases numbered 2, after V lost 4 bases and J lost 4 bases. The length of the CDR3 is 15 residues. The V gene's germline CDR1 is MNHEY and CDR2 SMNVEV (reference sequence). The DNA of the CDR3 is TGTGCCAGCAGTTCGGGACAGGGGGCAAATCAGCCCCAGCATTTT. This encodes CASSSGQGANQPQHF.

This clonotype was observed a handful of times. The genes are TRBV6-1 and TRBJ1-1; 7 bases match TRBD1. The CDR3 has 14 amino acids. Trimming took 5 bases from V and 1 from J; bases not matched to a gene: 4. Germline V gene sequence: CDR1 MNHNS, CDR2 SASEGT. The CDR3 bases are TGTGCCAGCAGTCAGGGGGGGGAGAACACTGAAGCTTTCTTT. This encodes CASSQGGENTEAFF.

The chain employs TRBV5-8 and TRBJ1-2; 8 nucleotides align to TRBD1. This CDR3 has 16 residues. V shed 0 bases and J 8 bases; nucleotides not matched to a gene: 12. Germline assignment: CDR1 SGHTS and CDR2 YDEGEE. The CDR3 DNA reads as TGTGCCAGCAGCTTGGTGCAGGGGGCTCCCGGCGGGGGCTACACCTTC. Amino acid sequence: CASSLVQGAPGGGYTF.

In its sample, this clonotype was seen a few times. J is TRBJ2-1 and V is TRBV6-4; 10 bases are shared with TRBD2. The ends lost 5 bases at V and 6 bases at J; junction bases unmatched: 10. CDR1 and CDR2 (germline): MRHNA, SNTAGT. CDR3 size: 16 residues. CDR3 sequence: CASSPGTSDGSNEQFF. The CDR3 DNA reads TGTGCCAGCAGTCCAGGGACTAGCGATGGGAGCAATGAGCAGTTCTTC.

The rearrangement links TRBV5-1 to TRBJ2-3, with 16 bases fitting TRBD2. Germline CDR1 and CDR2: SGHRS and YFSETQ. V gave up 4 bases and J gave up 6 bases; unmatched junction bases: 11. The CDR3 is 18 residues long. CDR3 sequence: CASSSQGTSGGAGDTQYF. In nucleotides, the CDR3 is TGCGCCAGCAGCAGCCAAGGGACTAGCGGGGGGGCCGGTGATACGCAGTATTTT.